This entry describes one T cell receptor beta chain. Original data processing: Scientists estimated how many nucleated cells there were by amplifying reference gene primers. Clones were read by immunoSEQ multiplex PCR, and TCRdb kept only the in-frame ones, dropping some. That table is the source of V, J and clone size, and D and trimming were worked out from the DNA. The sample lists 200,000 to 250,000 clones, 80% to 90% seen once, with 3% to 3.5% in the top ten. Living in under 30 US areas, the participants were between about 18 and 95 years of age. Clinical history as reported by participants underpinned cohort assignment. The sample originates from a study of blood T cell repertoires in COVID-19. Across the whole study: Italy, Spain and the United States were the sources of the convalescent and acute COVID-19 samples.

Sequenced material: PBMCs or T cells enriched from blood (not recorded which). This TCR was sampled from a woman between 18 and 30 years old in a cohort exposed to, infected with or recovered from COVID-19 (not recorded which).

Here the CDR3 reads CASSLSRDRNSYEQYF. CDR3 sequence (DNA): TGTGCCAGCAGTTTGTCTCGGGACAGGAATTCCTACGAGCAGTACTTC. The chain is built from TRBV28 and TRBJ2-7; 8 positions match TRBD1. There are 16 residues in the CDR3. Germline trimming cut 3 bases from V and 1 base from J; bases unmatched to any gene: 8. CDR1 and CDR2 from the germline V gene are MDHEN and SYDVKM.